The 14 T cell receptor beta chains reported below all come from one sample, sequenced in a study of blood T cell repertoires in COVID-19. Method: immunoSEQ multiplex PCR; TCRdb's copy keeps in-frame clones and lacks some. The sample lists over 9,000 clones, about 80% seen once, with 7.4% in the top ten. Sample: peripheral blood. Receptor source: an older man with active COVID-19.

The gene calls are TRBV28 and TRBJ1-5, with D unclear. Germline-derived CDR1 and CDR2 are MDHEN and SYDVKM. CDR3 size: 14 residues. V was clipped by 2 bases and J by 3 bases, with 8 bases between them. CDR3 coding DNA: TGTGCCAGCAGTTTAGCGGGAATCAATCAGCCCCAGCATTTT. It encodes CASSLAGINQPQHF.

The CDR3 region has the DNA TGTGCCAGTTCCGGGACACCCGGGACTAGCGGACAGACCTACAATGAGCAGTTCTTC. It translates to CASSGTPGTSGQTYNEQFF. The rearrangement joins TRBV28 to TRBJ2-1, with 11 bases lining up with TRBD2. Germline V gives CDR1 MDHEN, CDR2 SYDVKM. Losses at the gene ends were 9 bases for V and 2 bases for J; bases not matched to a gene: 18. CDR3 length: 19 amino acids. The full variable domain, its missing parts supplied by reference TRBV28 and TRBJ2-1, is DVKVTQSSRYLVKRTGEKVFLECVQDMDHENMFWYRQDPGLGLRLIYFSYDVKMKEKGDIPEGYSVSREKKERFSLILESASTNQTSMYLCASSGTPGTSGQTYNEQFFGPGTRLTVL.

The rearrangement uses TRBV27 and TRBJ2-7; no clear D gene. In germline, CDR1 is MNHEY, CDR2 SMNVEV (reference sequence). The CDR3 loop spans 14 amino acids. The V end was cut by 5 bases, the J end by 0 bases, with 11 bases between. For the CDR3, the DNA is TGTGCCAGCAGTCAGGCAGGATACTCCTACGAGCAGTACTTC. It specifies CASSQAGYSYEQYF.

The chain links TRBV24-1 to TRBJ2-7, with a possible D match to TRBD2 (5 bases). Per the germline V gene, CDR1 is KGHDR and CDR2 is SFDVKD. V was pared by 9 bases and J by 6 bases, with 23 bases between. The CDR3 extends over 15 amino acids. The CDR3 loop reads CATQPGKPISGEQYF. As DNA, the CDR3 is TGTGCCACCCAACCCGGGAAGCCCATCTCTGGCGAGCAGTACTTC.

The chain uses TRBV7-2 and TRBJ1-6; D perhaps matches TRBD1 (6 bases). V was shortened by 3 bases and J by 0 bases, with 18 bases between the two germline ends. CDR1 is SGHTA and CDR2 is FQGNSA in the germline V gene. This CDR3 comprises 19 residues. The CDR3 here is CASSFQFPDSSSYNSPLHF. CDR3 nucleotides: TGTGCCAGCAGCTTTCAGTTTCCGGACAGTAGCTCCTATAATTCACCCCTCCACTTT.

V usage is TRBV2 and J usage is TRBJ1-5; 7 nucleotides match TRBD1. The CDR3 has 15 amino acids. Per germline, CDR1 SNHLY and CDR2 FYNNEI. The trim removed 1 base at V and 6 bases at J, leaving 6 bases unmatched. The CDR3 protein is CASSEGDRERQPQHF. The CDR3 coding sequence is TGTGCCAGCAGTGAAGGAGACAGGGAGCGTCAGCCCCAGCATTTT.

The rearrangement uses TRBV24-1 and TRBJ1-2, with 7 positions matching TRBD1. The CDR3 consists of 14 residues. CDR1 and CDR2 (germline): KGHDR, SFDVKD. With 5 bases clipped from V and 5 bases from J, the junction kept 7 bases outside the gene matches. The DNA of the CDR3 is TGTGCCACCAGTGCACGACAGGGAGCATATGGCTACACCTTC. This sequence encodes CATSARQGAYGYTF.

This clone was seen a single time. The chain joins TRBV9 to TRBJ1-1; TRBD1 matches at 7 bases. The CDR3 loop spans 13 amino acids. The germline V gene has CDR1 SGDLS and CDR2 YYNGEE. The ends lost 3 bases at V and 6 bases at J; junction bases unmatched: 5. CDR3 protein: CASSGQGEAEAFF. DNA of the CDR3: TGTGCCAGCAGCGGACAGGGTGAGGCTGAAGCTTTCTTT.

This rearrangement joins TRBV13 to TRBJ2-3; the D is unclear. Germline V gives CDR1 PRHDT, CDR2 FYEKMQ (reference sequence). Trimming took 6 bases from V and 6 from J, leaving 13 bases between them. This CDR3 has 13 amino acids. The CDR3 DNA is TGTGCCAGCAGGTCTTTCGCGTCTGATACGCAGTATTTT. Its translation: CASRSFASDTQYF.

This chain connects TRBV7-9 to TRBJ1-1; no definite D call. This CDR3 contains 13 residues. Trimming removed 5 bases at V and 1 base at J, with 8 bases between. The germline V gene has CDR1 SEHNR and CDR2 FQNEAQ (reference sequence). The CDR3 coding sequence is TGTGCCAGCAGCGTACGACAGAACACTGAAGCTTTCTTT. Translated, it gives CASSVRQNTEAFF.

The genes are TRBV5-4 and TRBJ2-1, with no clear D. CDR3 length: 12 residues. The V end was cut by 3 bases, the J end by 7 bases, with 8 bases between. Germline V gives CDR1 SGHNT, CDR2 YYREEE (reference sequence). As DNA, the CDR3 is TGTGCCAGCAGCTCACAATATAATGAGCAGTTCTTC. Its protein is CASSSQYNEQFF.

The chain recombines TRBV11-2 with TRBJ1-1; D is perhaps TRBD1 (6 bases). The CDR3 runs to 14 residues. Germline-derived CDR1 and CDR2 are SGHAT and FQNNGV. The V end was cut by 2 bases, the J end by 1 base, with 8 bases between. CDR3 nucleotides: TGTGCCAGCAGCTTAAGGGGGGGGAACACTGAAGCTTTCTTT. This sequence encodes CASSLRGGNTEAFF.

The genes are TRBV28 and TRBJ2-1; D call uncertain. The CDR3 is made up of 13 amino acids. V lost 3 bases to trimming and J lost 7 bases, with 10 bases between them. CDR1 MDHEN and CDR2 SYDVKM come from the germline V gene. The CDR3 region is CASSLPRRNEQFF. The CDR3 DNA is TGTGCCAGCAGTTTGCCCCGTCGGAATGAGCAGTTCTTC.

V usage is TRBV4-2 and J usage is TRBJ2-1; 8 bases match TRBD2. Germline V lookup: CDR1 LGHNA, CDR2 YNFKEQ. V was clipped by 2 bases and J by 7 bases; unmatched bases: 22. This CDR3 is 20 amino acids long. The CDR3 region has the DNA TGTGCCAGCAGCCAACCTCCTACCTTCCCACTAGCGGAGACCAGAAATGAGCAGTTCTTC. Translating gives CASSQPPTFPLAETRNEQFF.